This is a list of T cell receptor beta chains from one sample in a study of siplizumab effects on memory and regulatory T cells. Libraries were prepared by immunoSEQ multiplex PCR; TCRdb keeps only in-frame clonotypes and omits some of them. The repertoire includes roughly 97,000 clones, about 93% of them detected once, and roughly 0.62% sits in the top ten. The material sequenced was Tregs sorted from blood. The receptors derive from a human donor in good health. The CDR3 runs from the conserved cysteine through the conserved F or W. The D gene is left open where the match is weak.

>TRBJ1-3|TRBV9|NA
CASSVAPEDSGNTIYF
TGTGCCAGCAGCGTAGCTCCGGAAGACTCTGGAAACACCATATATTTT
>TRBJ2-5|TRBV5-1|NA
CASSWRETQYF
TGCGCCAGCAGCTGGCGGGAGACCCAGTACTTC
>TRBJ2-7|TRBV18|NA
CASSPFPRPGDYEQYF
TGTGCCAGCTCACCATTTCCTCGCCCAGGGGACTACGAGCAGTACTTC
>TRBJ2-1|TRBV6-1|NA
CASSTLRGDNEQFF
TGTGCCAGCAGTACTCTCAGGGGCGACAATGAGCAGTTCTTC
>TRBJ1-2|TRBV12-5|NA
CASGLELLGGYTF
TGTGCTAGTGGTTTGGAACTGCTCGGGGGCTACACCTTC
>TRBJ1-1|TRBV7-3|NA
CASSQRPNTEAFF
TGTGCCAGCAGCCAAAGACCTAACACTGAAGCTTTCTTT
>TRBJ2-5|TRBV7-2|TRBD1
CASSARGPETQYF
TGTGCCAGCAGCGCCAGGGGGCCCGAGACCCAGTACTTC
>TRBJ2-7|TRBV6-1|NA
CASSDLHRSYEQYF
TGTGCCAGCAGTGACCTACATAGATCCTACGAGCAGTACTTC
>TRBJ2-5|TRBV2|NA
CASRGPGLSQETQYF
TGTGCCAGCAGGGGCCCGGGACTCTCACAAGAGACCCAGTACTTC
>TRBJ2-3|TRBV9|NA
CASSVGASTDTQYF
TGTGCCAGCAGCGTGGGAGCGAGCACAGATACGCAGTATTTT
>TRBJ2-5|TRBV9|NA
CASSAARQETQYF
TGTGCCAGCAGCGCTGCCAGGCAAGAGACCCAGTACTTC
>TRBJ2-3|TRBV19|NA
CASSIDLDDTQYF
TGTGCCAGTAGTATAGATCTGGACGATACGCAGTATTTT
>TRBJ2-2|TRBV5-3|TRBD1
CARSLGQGLGCGELFF
TGTGCCAGAAGCTTGGGACAGGGCCTCGGGTGTGGGGAGCTGTTTTTT
>TRBJ2-3|TRBV5-6|NA
CASSRGDTQYF
TGTGCCAGCAGCCGTGGCGATACGCAGTATTTT
>TRBJ2-1|TRBV18|TRBD2
CASSPGLAGINEQFF
TGTGCCAGCTCACCTGGACTAGCGGGGATCAATGAGCAGTTCTTC
>TRBJ2-7|TRBV5-1|NA
CASSLETPGYEQYF
TGCGCCAGCAGCTTGGAGACACCAGGGTATGAGCAGTACTTC
>TRBJ2-5|TRBV27|TRBD1
CASSLTGTDQETQYF
TGTGCCAGCAGTTTGACCGGGACAGACCAAGAGACCCAGTACTTC
>TRBJ2-3|TRBV11-3|NA
CASSLGTDTQYF
TGTGCCAGCAGCTTAGGTACAGATACGCAGTATTTT
>TRBJ1-6|TRBV11-1|TRBD1
CASSRSRGKQDSPLHF
TGTGCCAGCAGCCGGTCCAGGGGGAAACAGGATTCACCCCTCCACTTT
>TRBJ2-7|TRBV5-6|NA
CASSLVVGSYEQYF
TGTGCCAGCAGCTTGGTCGTCGGATCCTACGAGCAGTACTTC
>TRBJ1-3|TRBV6-1|TRBD1
CASSVTGGGNTIYF
TGTGCCAGCAGTGTAACAGGGGGAGGAAACACCATATATTTT
>TRBJ2-1|TRBV18|TRBD2
CASSPTGGRAYNEQFF
TGTGCCAGCTCACCAACTGGCGGGAGGGCTTACAATGAGCAGTTCTTC
>TRBJ1-2|TRBV7-8|NA
CASSYRDRRVGYGYTF
TGTGCCAGCAGCTACCGGGACCGTCGGGTTGGCTATGGCTACACCTTC